This TCR beta chain was captured by sequencing in a study of human thymus T cells. Resected material from corrective heart surgery provided the thymus tissue analysed. This clone was counted a single time. The method was immunoSEQ multiplex PCR; TCRdb's version includes in-frame clones alone and lacks a portion of them. The sample includes tens of thousands of clones, around 96% of them seen just once. The V gene's germline CDR1 is KGHSY and CDR2 FQNENV. The CDR3 spans 15 residues. The J segment lost 0 bases and the V segment lost 4 bases, leaving 6 bases of the junction unmatched. J is TRBJ2-7 and V is TRBV16; 7 bases align to TRBD1. Sequencing was done on a sample of thymus tissue. This receptor was obtained from a boy younger than two with a congenital heart defect but otherwise immunologically healthy. CDR3 sequence (DNA): TGTGCCAGCAGCCCCCCTGGGGACAGCTCCTACGAGCAGTACTTC. Translated: CASSPPGDSSYEQYF. Looking up the rest from reference TRBV16 and TRBJ2-7 gives the full variable domain: GEEVAQTPKHLVRGEGQKAKLYCAPIKGHSYVFWYQQVLKNEFKFLISFQNENVFDETGMPKERFSAKCLPNSPCSLEIQATKLEDSAVYFCASSPPGDSSYEQYFGPGTRLTVT.